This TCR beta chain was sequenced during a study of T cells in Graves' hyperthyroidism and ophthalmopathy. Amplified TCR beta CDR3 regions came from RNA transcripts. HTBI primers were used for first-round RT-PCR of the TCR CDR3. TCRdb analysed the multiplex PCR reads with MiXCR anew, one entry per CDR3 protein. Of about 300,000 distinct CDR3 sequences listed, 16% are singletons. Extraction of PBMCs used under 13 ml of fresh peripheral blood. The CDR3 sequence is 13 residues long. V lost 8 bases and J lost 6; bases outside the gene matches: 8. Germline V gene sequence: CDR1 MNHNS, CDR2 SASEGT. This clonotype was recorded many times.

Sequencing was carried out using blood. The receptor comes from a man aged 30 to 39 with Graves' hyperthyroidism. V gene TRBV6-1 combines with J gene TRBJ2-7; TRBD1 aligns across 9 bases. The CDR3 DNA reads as TGTGCCAGCTGGGGACAGGGAAGGCCCGAGCAGTACTTC. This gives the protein CASWGQGRPEQYF.